This is a list of T cell receptor beta chains from one sample in a study of OX40 agonist ivuxolimab in advanced cancers. The data were produced by immunoSEQ multiplex PCR, yet TCRdb's version contains in-frame clones alone and is incomplete. The data show under 80,000 clones, around nine tenths seen once. The sample consisted of CD4+ or CD8+ T cells sorted from blood, taken in a trial of the OX40 agonist ivuxolimab. The receptors here all came from an adult with an advanced solid tumor such as melanoma, head and neck, liver or kidney cancer. Both conserved end residues are part of each CDR3. Each record gives: D gene, V gene, J gene, clone size, CDR3 DNA, CDR3 protein. D genes are given only for firm matches. The size of a clone is reported for some rows only, either as once, few or many, or as a class for expanded clones.

>NA|TRBV28|TRBJ1-5|once
TGTGCCAGCAGCTCTATAGATCAGCCCCAGCATTTT
CASSSIDQPQHF
>NA|TRBV7-9|TRBJ1-2|NA
TGTGCCAGCAGCTTAGAGATTTCAGGGACTGGCTACACCTTC
CASSLEISGTGYTF
>NA|TRBV4-1|TRBJ2-1|NA
TGCGCCAGCAGCCAAAACCCAAGTCGGGGCACCTACAATGAGCAGTTCTTC
CASSQNPSRGTYNEQFF
>TRBD2|TRBV7-2|TRBJ2-7|NA
TGTGCCAGCAGCCAGCGGTCGGTCAGCGGGAGAAGGAACGAGCAGTACTTC
CASSQRSVSGRRNEQYF
>NA|TRBV6-5|TRBJ2-1|NA
TGTGCCAGCAGCGCACCCGGGACTGCGGCCAATGAGCAGTTCTTC
CASSAPGTAANEQFF
>TRBD2|TRBV18|TRBJ2-1|NA
TGTGCCAGCTCACCTCCTACTAGCGGGAGGGCCAGGGAGCAGTTCTTC
CASSPPTSGRAREQFF
>TRBD2|TRBV2|TRBJ2-1|NA
TGTGCCAGCAGTGAGCGTAGCGGGGGGGCTTATGAGCAGTTCTTC
CASSERSGGAYEQFF
>NA|TRBV28|TRBJ1-2|NA
TGTGCCAGCAGTCAAGGGCAGGGCCGCTATGGCTACACCTTC
CASSQGQGRYGYTF
>NA|TRBV29-1|TRBJ1-1|NA
TGCAGCGTTGAAAGGGTGGAGGTGGTGAACACTGAAGCTTTCTTT
CSVERVEVVNTEAFF
>TRBD1|TRBV2|TRBJ2-7|NA
TGTGCCAGCAGCCCCGGACAGGGGAACTACGAGCAGTACTTC
CASSPGQGNYEQYF
>TRBD1|TRBV7-3|TRBJ2-7|NA
TGTGCCAGCAGCTCCGGGACAGAAGAGCAGTACTTC
CASSSGTEEQYF
>NA|TRBV4-1|TRBJ1-5|NA
TGCGCCAGCAGCCAAGAAAGGGTAGCCCAGCCCCAGCATTTT
CASSQERVAQPQHF
>NA|TRBV18|TRBJ2-7|NA
TGTGCCAGCTCACGGGACTCTGCCCCCGAGCAGTACTTC
CASSRDSAPEQYF
>NA|TRBV11-2|TRBJ2-3|NA
TGTGCCAGCAGCTCCCAAGCGGCTCTCACAGATACGCAGTATTTT
CASSSQAALTDTQYF
>TRBD2|TRBV6-1|TRBJ2-7|once
TGTGCCAGTAACCCCGCTAGCGGGAGGGACGAGCAGTACTTC
CASNPASGRDEQYF
>TRBD1|TRBV7-6|TRBJ2-6|NA
TGTGCCAGCAGCTTAGAGAGGACAGGGGCTGGGGCCAACGTCCTGACTTTC
CASSLERTGAGANVLTF
>NA|TRBV4-1|TRBJ1-5|NA
TGCGCCAGCAGCCAAGGTCATAGCAATCAGCCCCAGCATTTT
CASSQGHSNQPQHF
>NA|TRBV7-9|TRBJ2-3|NA
TGTGCCAGCAGCGTACTAAGGGTCCGCACAGATACGCAGTATTTT
CASSVLRVRTDTQYF
>TRBD2|TRBV6-1|TRBJ2-3|NA
TGTGCCAGCAGTGTTAGGGGACTAGCGGTGGATACGCAGTATTTT
CASSVRGLAVDTQYF
>NA|TRBV7-6|TRBJ2-7|NA
TGTGCCAGCGGGGGGCCTGGATACGAGCAGTACTTC
CASGGPGYEQYF
>NA|TRBV5-4|TRBJ1-5|NA
TGTGCCAGCGCCAGGGATTCGGGTCAGCCCCAGCATTTT
CASARDSGQPQHF
>NA|TRBV5-8|TRBJ2-7|NA
TGTGCCAGCAGCTTAGGGGACACGGAGAATAACGAGCAGTACTTC
CASSLGDTENNEQYF
>NA|TRBV11-2|TRBJ2-7|NA
TGTGCCAGCAGCCCCCGGGAGAATCCCAGTTATGTTTACGAGCAGTACTTC
CASSPRENPSYVYEQYF
>NA|TRBV5-1|TRBJ2-5|NA
TGCGCCAGCAGCTTGAGGGGAGGCTCCCAAGAGACCCAGTACTTC
CASSLRGGSQETQYF
>NA|TRBV28|TRBJ2-7|once
TGTGCCAGCAGTCTCGGACAGCCGCCCTACGAGCAGTACTTC
CASSLGQPPYEQYF
>TRBD1|TRBV11-3|TRBJ2-5|NA
TGTGCCAGCAGCTTAGGGGGGACAGGAGAGACCCAGTACTTC
CASSLGGTGETQYF
>TRBD1|TRBV29-1|TRBJ2-6|NA
TGCAGCGTTGCCACAGGGGCCCCAGGCTCTGGGGCCAACGTCCTGACTTTC
CSVATGAPGSGANVLTF
>TRBD1|TRBV5-1|TRBJ2-7|NA
TGCGCCAGCAGCTTGGTTCGTTCAGGGGGACACGAGCAGTACTTC
CASSLVRSGGHEQYF
>TRBD1|TRBV28|TRBJ2-2|once
TGTGCCAGCAGTACCGGGACAGGTTCCGGGGAGCTGTTTTTT
CASSTGTGSGELFF
>TRBD2|TRBV6-6|TRBJ2-7|NA
TGTGCCAGCAGGCTTAGCGGGGGGGCGGACGAGCAGTACTTC
CASRLSGGADEQYF
>NA|TRBV10-1|TRBJ1-4|NA
TGCGCCAGCAGTGTTGGCTTTAATGAAAAACTGTTTTTT
CASSVGFNEKLFF
>TRBD1|TRBV28|TRBJ1-1|NA
TGTGCCAGCAGTTGGACAGGGGGTAGGGAAGCTTTCTTT
CASSWTGGREAFF
>NA|TRBV6-5|TRBJ2-6|NA
TGTGCCAGCAGTCTGACGGGTTCGGGGGCCAACGTCCTGACTTTC
CASSLTGSGANVLTF
>TRBD1|TRBV27|TRBJ2-7|NA
TGTGCCACACAGGGGAGTTCGTACGAGCAGTACTTC
CATQGSSYEQYF
>TRBD1|TRBV6-1|TRBJ1-5|NA
TGTGCCAGCAGTGAAGGTAGGGCAGGGGGACAGCCCCAGCATTTT
CASSEGRAGGQPQHF
>NA|TRBV5-1|TRBJ2-5|NA
TGCGCCAGCAGCTTGCTCGGGGACCAAGAGACCCAGTACTTC
CASSLLGDQETQYF
>TRBD1|TRBV5-1|TRBJ2-3|NA
TGCGCCAGCAGCTTGATGGACAGGGCAACAGATACGCAGTATTTT
CASSLMDRATDTQYF
>TRBD2|TRBV9|TRBJ2-1|NA
TGTGCCAGCAACCTAGCGGGAGGGTACAATGAGCAGTTCTTC
CASNLAGGYNEQFF
>NA|TRBV9|TRBJ2-1|NA
TGTGCCAGCAGCGTAGGAGGGGGAGCGGGATCCCGCAATGAGCAGTTCTTC
CASSVGGGAGSRNEQFF
>NA|TRBV7-3|TRBJ2-1|once
TGTGCCAGCAGCCCTAATTTGCGTATTAGTGAGCAGTTCTTC
CASSPNLRISEQFF
>TRBD1|TRBV5-1|TRBJ2-5|NA
TGCGCCAGCAGTCAGGGACAGGCCTACTGGGAGACCCAGTACTTC
CASSQGQAYWETQYF
>TRBD1|TRBV7-9|TRBJ2-5|NA
TGTGCCAGCAGCTTTTTAGGACAGGCCCGGGAGACCCAGTACTTC
CASSFLGQARETQYF
>NA|TRBV5-5|TRBJ2-3|NA
TGTGCCAGCAGCTTTAGAGGGGGGACAGATACGCAGTATTTT
CASSFRGGTDTQYF
>TRBD1|TRBV7-9|TRBJ2-3|NA
TGTGCCAGCAGCCCGGGACAGGGAGGAACAGATACGCAGTATTTT
CASSPGQGGTDTQYF
>TRBD2|TRBV19|TRBJ2-2|NA
TGTGCCAGTACCGTCGCGAGGGGAGGGACCGGGGAGCTGTTTTTT
CASTVARGGTGELFF
>TRBD1|TRBV29-1|TRBJ2-5|NA
TGCAGGGCAGGGGGCTTAGGAGAGACCCAGTACTTC
CRAGGLGETQYF
>NA|TRBV5-6|TRBJ2-5|NA
TGTGCCAGCAGCTTCATTGACCAGGGCCAAGAGACCCAGTACTTC
CASSFIDQGQETQYF
>TRBD2|TRBV19|TRBJ2-1|few
TGTGCCACAGGACTAGCGGGACAGGCAAAGTCCTACAATGAGCAGTTCTTC
CATGLAGQAKSYNEQFF
>NA|TRBV30|TRBJ1-3|NA
TGTGCCTGGAGAGGGGCAGTTGGAAACACCATATATTTT
CAWRGAVGNTIYF
>TRBD1|TRBV12-5|TRBJ1-2|NA
TGTGCTAGTGGTTTGGTATCAGGGGGCGCGAACTATGGCTACACCTTC
CASGLVSGGANYGYTF
>NA|TRBV27|TRBJ1-5|NA
TGTGCCAGCAGTTTAGGGGTTTATCAGCCCCAGCATTTT
CASSLGVYQPQHF
>NA|TRBV6-5|TRBJ1-1|once
TGTGCCAGCAGTTACTCGAGGTTGAACACTGAAGCTTTCTTT
CASSYSRLNTEAFF
>NA|TRBV10-3|TRBJ1-2|NA
TGTGCCATCAGTGAGTCGCGGCTTCATGGCTACACCTTC
CAISESRLHGYTF
>TRBD2|TRBV7-6|TRBJ2-3|NA
TGTGCCAGCAGCTCCGGACTAGCGGGGATCACAGATACGCAGTATTTT
CASSSGLAGITDTQYF
>NA|TRBV6-1|TRBJ1-1|NA
TGTGCCAGCAGTCTGCAGGGGACCACTGAAGCTTTCTTT
CASSLQGTTEAFF
>NA|TRBV9|TRBJ2-7|NA
TGTGCCAGCAGCGTAGGCGGAGCGGACCCCTACGAGCAGTACTTC
CASSVGGADPYEQYF
>NA|TRBV6-6|TRBJ1-5|NA
TGTGCCAGCAGTTACCATAGCAATCAGCCCCAGCATTTT
CASSYHSNQPQHF